The rows below give T cell receptor beta chains drawn from one sample of a study of cytomegalovirus exposure and HLA in healthy donors. TCRdb's table, derived via immunoSEQ multiplex PCR, lists solely in-frame clones and lacks some. The repertoire consists of 170,000 or so clones, with 80% to 85% occurring once and the leading ten covering 2.5% to 3%. Sequences were obtained from PBMCs. These TCRs come from a young woman in good health and CMV-seropositive. The conserved cysteine and the conserved F or W are not part of the CDR3 here. Fields, in order: V gene, D gene, J gene, CDR3 protein. A D gene is named only where the DNA matches it firmly.

v_call: TRBV9
d_call: TRBD1
j_call: TRBJ1-4
cdr3_aa: ASSVGPRGAENEKLF

v_call: TRBV4-2
d_call: .
j_call: TRBJ2-1
cdr3_aa: ASSQDPPYNEQF

v_call: TRBV19
d_call: TRBD2
j_call: TRBJ2-7
cdr3_aa: ASSMGLAGGPSSYEQY

v_call: TRBV6-5
d_call: TRBD1
j_call: TRBJ1-6
cdr3_aa: ASSRDREHSPLH

v_call: TRBV7-9
d_call: TRBD1
j_call: TRBJ1-2
cdr3_aa: ASSLGRTGGYGYT

v_call: TRBV7-6
d_call: TRBD1
j_call: TRBJ1-1
cdr3_aa: ASSSLTGGSDTEAF

v_call: TRBV6-1
d_call: .
j_call: TRBJ1-2
cdr3_aa: ASSDSGYGYT

v_call: TRBV4-1
d_call: .
j_call: TRBJ1-6
cdr3_aa: ASSQAAGPVPLH

v_call: TRBV10-3
d_call: TRBD2
j_call: TRBJ2-3
cdr3_aa: AISEVGLAGGTQY

v_call: TRBV12-5
d_call: .
j_call: TRBJ2-3
cdr3_aa: ASGLEVTSTDTQY

v_call: TRBV18
d_call: .
j_call: TRBJ1-1
cdr3_aa: ASSPYKKITEAF

v_call: TRBV5-8
d_call: .
j_call: TRBJ2-2
cdr3_aa: ASSSNPRNTGELF

v_call: TRBV6-5
d_call: .
j_call: TRBJ1-5
cdr3_aa: ASSYSRGAQPQH

v_call: TRBV2
d_call: .
j_call: TRBJ2-2
cdr3_aa: ASSPGHLNTGELF

v_call: TRBV18
d_call: .
j_call: TRBJ1-3
cdr3_aa: ASSPNLGQASGNTIY

v_call: TRBV7-6
d_call: TRBD2
j_call: TRBJ2-3
cdr3_aa: ASSLNSGGLHTQY

v_call: TRBV6-5
d_call: TRBD1
j_call: TRBJ2-1
cdr3_aa: ASGNSAGGYNEQF

v_call: TRBV6-5
d_call: .
j_call: TRBJ2-4
cdr3_aa: ASSQGTKNIQY